The 23 T cell receptor beta chains given below trace back to one sample, sequenced in a study of CD8 T cells in Susac syndrome. Reverse transcription of about 0.5 to 1 ug RNA used random hexamers. TCRdb passed the immunoSEQ multiplex PCR reads through MiXCR, listing each CDR3 protein once. Among approximately 220,000 distinct CDR3 sequences listed, around 95% were seen once. The sample taken for sequencing was CD4+ T cells from PBMCs. The source is a human donor with multiple sclerosis.

The V and J genes are TRBV20-1 and TRBJ2-1; no firm D call. CDR1 and CDR2 (germline): DFQATT, SNEGSKA (reference sequence). The CDR3 spans 12 residues. Trimming removed 1 base at V and 2 bases at J, with 3 bases between. Here the CDR3 DNA reads TGCAGTGCTAGAGGGACCTACAATGAGCAGTTCTTC. Protein: CSARGTYNEQFF.

The rearrangement joins TRBV7-2 to TRBJ1-1; D is uncertain. The CDR3 consists of 11 residues. V lost 9 bases, J lost 0 bases, and 5 bases lay in between. Germline assignment: CDR1 SGHTA and CDR2 FQGNSA. CDR3 loop: CASAMNTEAFF. In DNA form, the CDR3 reads TGTGCCAGTGCTATGAACACTGAAGCTTTCTTT.

The chain joins TRBV30 to TRBJ1-5; unclear D gene. The CDR3 consists of 14 residues. Trimming left V 2 bases short and J 7 bases short, with 15 bases between. Germline assignment: CDR1 GTSNPN and CDR2 SVGIG (reference sequence). As DNA, the CDR3 is TGTGCCTGGAGTTTGGGAGGGCTTTGGCAGCCCCAGCATTTT. Protein sequence: CAWSLGGLWQPQHF.

The chain couples TRBV3-1 to TRBJ2-7, with D possibly called TRBD1 or TRBD2 (5 bases each). Trimming cost V 6 bases and J 5 bases, with 17 bases left between them. The germline gives CDR1 LGHDT, CDR2 YNNKEL (reference sequence). This CDR3 is built from 14 residues. The CDR3 protein is CASSLGPYAHEQYF. DNA for the CDR3: TGTGCCAGCAGTTTGGGACCCTACGCCCACGAGCAGTACTTC.

This sequence joins TRBV20-1 and TRBJ1-1; a possible D gene is TRBD1 (5 bases). V was cut by 5 bases and J by 2 bases, with 18 bases left in between. The CDR3 is made up of 15 amino acids. Germline V gives CDR1 DFQATT, CDR2 SNEGSKA (reference sequence). The CDR3 DNA reads TGCAGTGCTCAAAGGGGCCCGGTGGGAAACACTGAAGCTTTCTTT. Its translation is CSAQRGPVGNTEAFF.

The CDR3 protein is CASSGTGPGSPLHF. CDR3 coding DNA: TGTGCCAGCAGCGGGACGGGACCTGGTTCACCCCTCCACTTT. The J gene is TRBJ1-6, the V gene TRBV2; the D gene is possibly TRBD1 (5 bases). The V gene's germline CDR1 is SNHLY and CDR2 FYNNEI. This CDR3 has 14 residues. V was pared by 6 bases and J by 9 bases, with 15 bases between.

The chain is built from TRBV6-1 and TRBJ2-1; TRBD1 matches at 7 bases. V shed 10 bases and J 3 bases; nucleotides not matched to a gene: 9. The CDR3 extends over 14 amino acids. CDR1 is MNHNS, CDR2 SASEGT, per germline. Written as DNA, the CDR3 is TGTGCCACCGCTACAGGGGCCAGCTACAATGAGCAGTTCTTC. Translating gives CATATGASYNEQFF.

V usage is TRBV12-3 or TRBV12-4 and J usage is TRBJ2-3; D unclear. Trimming removed 4 bases at V and 8 bases at J, with 7 bases between. This CDR3 is 11 amino acids long. The CDR3 DNA sequence: TGTGCCAGCAGTTCCCCGGTTACGCAGTATTTT. Translation: CASSSPVTQYF.

The chain combines TRBV3-1 with TRBJ2-5, with no clear D. V lost 3 bases to trimming and J lost 5 bases, with 13 bases between them. This CDR3 is 14 amino acids long. Germline CDR1 and CDR2: LGHDT and YNNKEL (reference sequence). Written as DNA, the CDR3 is TGTGCCAGCAGCCAGGCCCCGGGTGGCGAGACCCAGTACTTC. Protein: CASSQAPGGETQYF.

V and J are TRBV4-2 and TRBJ2-3; the D is unclear. Germline CDR1 LGHNA, CDR2 YNFKEQ. Trimming removed 1 base from V and 2 bases from J, with 4 bases in between. The CDR3 is 13 amino acids. The CDR3 DNA reads as TGTGCCAGCAGCCAAGCGCTCACAGATACGCAGTATTTT. Translation: CASSQALTDTQYF.

V is TRBV30 and J is TRBJ1-2; no firm D call. CDR3 length: 12 amino acids. V gave up 0 bases and J gave up 8 bases, with 10 bases separating them. Germline V lookup: CDR1 GTSNPN, CDR2 SVGIG (reference sequence). CDR3 DNA: TGTGCCTGGAGTGTAGGCCAAGAGGGCTACACCTTC. Its protein is CAWSVGQEGYTF.

The chain has TRBV3-1 and TRBJ1-1, with D maybe TRBD1 (5 bases). CDR1 is LGHDT and CDR2 is YNNKEL in the germline V gene (reference sequence). V shed 8 bases and J shed 1 base, with 11 bases lying between them. The CDR3 is 13 amino acids. The CDR3 nucleotides are TGTGCCAGCGGTTCAGGGAAGAACACTGAAGCTTTCTTT. Translation gives CASGSGKNTEAFF.

This rearrangement joins TRBV20-1 to TRBJ2-3, with TRBD2 matching 7 bases. CDR1 and CDR2 from the germline V gene are DFQATT and SNEGSKA (reference sequence). V trimming: 7 bases; J trimming: 1 base; junction bases outside the gene matches: 2. The CDR3 contains 12 residues. The CDR3 DNA is TGCAGTGGGGCGGGGGGCACAGATACGCAGTATTTT. Protein product: CSGAGGTDTQYF.

The chain is built from TRBV5-6 and TRBJ1-1; no reliable D call. Per the germline V gene, CDR1 is SGHDT and CDR2 is YYEEEE. This CDR3 region has 14 residues. V lost 1 base and J lost 3, with 10 bases in between. Written as DNA, the CDR3 is TGTGCCAGCAGCTTGTACGCTCGAGACACTGAAGCTTTCTTT. This encodes CASSLYARDTEAFF.

The chain links TRBV4-2 to TRBJ2-1, with 8 bases matching TRBD2. CDR1 and CDR2 from the germline V gene are LGHNA and YNFKEQ. The CDR3 is 16 amino acids. V was clipped by 0 bases and J by 4 bases; unmatched bases: 5. CDR3 loop: CASSQEASGGYNEQFF. DNA for the CDR3: TGTGCCAGCAGCCAAGAAGCCAGCGGGGGTTACAATGAGCAGTTCTTC.

This chain connects TRBV3-1 to TRBJ1-1, with no clear D. The CDR3 sequence is 13 residues long. Germline V lookup: CDR1 LGHDT, CDR2 YNNKEL (reference sequence). V shed 6 bases and J shed 4 bases, with 12 bases lying between them. The CDR3 DNA sequence: TGTGCCAGCAGTAAGCTGGGGATCACTGAAGCTTTCTTT. Amino acids: CASSKLGITEAFF.

V gene TRBV30 combines with J gene TRBJ1-2; no firm D call. V lost 6 bases to trimming and J lost 4 bases, with 12 bases between them. Germline V CDR1 and CDR2: GTSNPN, SVGIG (reference sequence). This CDR3 is built from 12 residues. The CDR3 loop reads CACLPVGYGYTF. Written as DNA, the CDR3 is TGTGCCTGCCTTCCGGTGGGCTATGGCTACACCTTC.

The rearrangement joins TRBV20-1 to TRBJ1-2; a possible D gene is TRBD1 (6 bases). The V and J ends lost 5 bases and 5 bases respectively, with 18 bases between them. Looked up from germline, CDR1 is DFQATT and CDR2 is SNEGSKA (reference sequence). This CDR3 has 14 amino acids. CDR3 sequence: CSALNRALLYGYTF. CDR3 nucleotides: TGCAGTGCTTTGAACAGGGCCCTCTTGTATGGCTACACCTTC.

The chain employs TRBV3-1 and TRBJ2-3; possible D gene TRBD2, 5 bases. V was clipped by 5 bases and J by 3 bases, with 9 bases between them. CDR3 size: 13 residues. The germline CDR1 and CDR2 sequences are LGHDT and YNNKEL (reference sequence). The CDR3 sequence is CASSDLATDTQYF. The CDR3 coding sequence is TGTGCCAGCAGCGATCTAGCTACAGATACGCAGTATTTT.

In DNA form, the CDR3 reads TGCAGTGCGCGGGCTAGCGGGGGGGGCCCGGATACGCAGTATTTT. Translation: CSARASGGGPDTQYF. The chain recombines TRBV20-1 with TRBJ2-3; 12 nucleotides match TRBD2. After removal of 6 bases from V and 6 bases from J, the junction contained 10 bases not matched to a gene. This CDR3 has 15 residues. CDR1 and CDR2 from the germline V gene are DFQATT and SNEGSKA (reference sequence).

This clonotype was detected only once. The chain employs TRBV20-1 and TRBJ2-3; D gene ambiguous. The V gene lost 5 bases and the J gene lost 2 bases, with 17 bases spanning the gap. The CDR3 loop spans 15 amino acids. CDR1 DFQATT and CDR2 SNEGSKA come from the germline V gene (reference sequence). The CDR3 coding sequence is TGCAGTGCTTTCCAGACACAAACTTTCACAGATACGCAGTATTTT. It specifies CSAFQTQTFTDTQYF.

This chain joins TRBV29-1 and TRBJ2-5; D is uncertain. Germline-derived CDR1 and CDR2 are SQVTM and ANQGSEA. The CDR3 contains 12 residues. V lost 4 bases and J 7 bases, leaving 13 bases between the germline ends. The CDR3 reads CSVAVSEGTQYF. Written as DNA, the CDR3 is TGCAGCGTTGCAGTCTCGGAAGGGACCCAGTACTTC.

The chain has TRBV20-1 and TRBJ1-1; 9 bases are shared with TRBD1. Germline V gene data show CDR1 as DFQATT and CDR2 as SNEGSKA (reference sequence). The V gene end was trimmed by 6 bases and the J gene end by 4 bases; junction bases not matched to a gene: 18. This CDR3 contains 17 residues. CDR3 sequence reads: CSATNTGTGRFSTEAFF. CDR3 nucleotides: TGCAGTGCCACCAATACCGGGACAGGGAGGTTTAGCACTGAAGCTTTCTTT.